The subject of this entry is one T cell receptor beta chain. CDR3 length: 16 residues. Per the germline V gene, CDR1 is LGHNA and CDR2 is YSLEER. The ends were cut back, 2 bases at V and 6 bases at J, with 19 bases in the middle. TCRdb re-called the reads through MiXCR, storing one row per CDR3 protein. The data contain some 15,000 distinct CDR3 sequences, around 35% of them singletons. Sequenced: blood. The V gene is TRBV4-3, the J gene TRBJ1-2; unclear D gene. The receptor was isolated from a human donor. The CDR3 DNA is TGCGCCAGCAGCCAAATGCGTAGCGGGAGGAGTGATGGCTACACCTTC. Protein sequence: CASSQMRSGRSDGYTF.